Shown below are 32 T cell receptor beta chains from a single sample sequenced in a study of cytomegalovirus exposure and HLA in healthy donors (dated 2017 in TCRdb). Libraries were constructed by the immunoSEQ multiplex PCR assay. The multiplex PCR relied on a mix of 60 forward primers for TCR Vbeta segments and 13 reverse primers for TCR Jbeta segments. TCRdb limited this immuneACCESS table to in-frame rearrangements with V and J called. A share of clones is missing; checked studies link under half to unresolved V genes, and the rest is unexplained. The sample profile shows fewer than 150,000 clones; roughly 80% of them were found once. The ten largest account for less than 1.5% of the sample. The sample consisted of PBMCs. These receptors were collected from a female donor in good health and CMV-seronegative.

The chain links TRBV5-1 to TRBJ2-2; 9 bases agree with TRBD1. The V and J ends lost 4 bases and 6 bases, in that order; junction bases with no gene match: 7. Germline loops: CDR1 SGHRS, CDR2 YFSETQ. The CDR3 has 15 residues. CDR3 DNA: TGCGCCAGCAGCCCATGGACAGGGGTTTCCGGGGAGCTGTTTTTT. Translation: CASSPWTGVSGELFF. The complete variable domain, with remaining parts taken from reference TRBV5-1 and TRBJ2-2, reads KAGVTQTPRYLIKTRGQQVTLSCSPISGHRSVSWYQQTPGQGLQFLFEYFSETQRNKGNFPGRFSGRQFSNSRSEMNVSTLELGDSALYLCASSPWTGVSGELFFGEGSRLTVL.

This chain links TRBV19 with TRBJ1-1; D unclear. Germline V gives CDR1 LNHDA, CDR2 SQIVND (reference sequence). With 3 bases removed from V and 0 bases from J, the gap between germline ends came to 11 bases. This CDR3 has 15 residues. The CDR3 sequence: CASSISSRMNTEAFF. CDR3 DNA sequence: TGTGCCAGTAGTATCTCGTCCAGGATGAACACTGAAGCTTTCTTT.

The chain joins TRBV20-1 to TRBJ1-2; D gene uncertain. The CDR3 sequence is 11 residues long. The V end lost 6 bases, the J end lost 7 bases, and 12 bases lay between the germline ends. Germline CDR1 reads DFQATT; CDR2 reads SNEGSKA (reference sequence). The CDR3 is CSAGYKTGYTF. CDR3 DNA sequence: TGCAGTGCGGGCTACAAGACTGGCTACACCTTC.

V is TRBV6-5 and J is TRBJ2-1; 12 positions match TRBD2. The CDR3 is 15 amino acids. The trim removed 6 bases at V and 6 bases at J, leaving 6 bases unmatched. Germline V gives CDR1 MNHEY, CDR2 SVGAGI. CDR3 in DNA: TGTGCCAGCAGCAAGACTAGCGGGAGAAGCAATGAGCAGTTCTTC. The encoded protein is CASSKTSGRSNEQFF.

V gene TRBV5-1 combines with J gene TRBJ2-2, with TRBD1 identical over 7 bases. This CDR3 comprises 15 residues. Germline V gene sequence: CDR1 SGHRS, CDR2 YFSETQ. Trimming cost V 4 bases and J 1 base; bases outside gene matches: 4. In nucleotides, the CDR3 is TGCGCCAGCAGCCGGGACAGTAAGAACACCGGGGAGCTGTTTTTT. It specifies CASSRDSKNTGELFF.

V gene TRBV21-1 combines with J gene TRBJ2-7; the table's D call, TRBD2, has no DNA check behind it. TRBV21-1 is recorded as a pseudogene. The length of the CDR3 is 12 residues. The CDR3 DNA reads TGTGCCAGCAGATTGGGGGGGAACGAGCAGTACTTC. Its protein is CASRLGGNEQYF.

Only a few counts were recorded for this clone. This rearrangement joins TRBV28 to TRBJ1-5, with D unclear. This CDR3 region has 11 residues. Trimming removed 6 bases from V and 10 bases from J, with 10 bases in between. Germline V gene sequence: CDR1 MDHEN, CDR2 SYDVKM. CDR3 region: CASSPGIPQHF. CDR3 nucleotide sequence: TGTGCCAGCAGCCCGGGGATACCCCAGCATTTT.

This clone occurred once. The J gene is TRBJ2-2, the V gene TRBV9; a possible D gene is TRBD2 (6 bases). Germline V CDR1 and CDR2: SGDLS, YYNGEE. Trimming pared 1 base from V and 1 base from J, leaving 11 bases between. The CDR3 covers 16 residues. CDR3 bases: TGTGCCAGCAGCGTAAGTGTGGGAGGGAACACCGGGGAGCTGTTTTTT. It yields the protein CASSVSVGGNTGELFF. The full variable domain, its missing parts supplied by reference TRBV9 and TRBJ2-2, is DSGVTQTPKHLITATGQRVTLRCSPRSGDLSVYWYQQSLDQGLQFLIQYYNGEERAKGNILERFSAQQFPDLHSELNLSSLELGDSALYFCASSVSVGGNTGELFFGEGSRLTVL.

The chain uses TRBV6-5 and TRBJ2-7; D remains ambiguous. Trimming left V 3 bases short and J 0 bases short, with 6 bases between. CDR1 MNHEY and CDR2 SVGAGI come from the germline V gene. The CDR3 spans 13 residues. CDR3 residues: CASSYNPSYEQYF. In DNA form, the CDR3 reads TGTGCCAGCAGTTATAATCCCTCCTACGAGCAGTACTTC.

This clone was detected only a few times. The V and J genes are TRBV7-8 and TRBJ2-7, with 12 nucleotides matching TRBD2. This CDR3 spans 14 amino acids. Per germline, CDR1 SGHVS and CDR2 FQNEAQ. V dropped 5 bases and J dropped 3; count of bases not matched to a gene: 2. The DNA for the CDR3 is TGTGCCAGCAGCATACTAGCGGGGGGCTACGAGCAGTACTTC. It specifies CASSILAGGYEQYF.

This CDR3 is CASVVEAGGYGYTF. CDR3 in DNA: TGTGCCAGCGTAGTGGAAGCAGGGGGTTATGGCTACACCTTC. The rearrangement uses TRBV6-1 and TRBJ1-2, with TRBD1 identical over 7 bases. Unmatched junction bases numbered 11, after V lost 8 bases and J lost 5 bases. CDR1 and CDR2 (germline): MNHNS, SASEGT. The CDR3 has 14 amino acids.

The chain employs TRBV6-1 and TRBJ2-7, with TRBD1 matching 8 bases. V dropped 7 bases and J dropped 0; count of bases not matched to a gene: 8. In germline, CDR1 is MNHNS, CDR2 SASEGT. The CDR3 is made up of 15 amino acids. The CDR3 loop is CASMHRDRSSYEQYF. The CDR3 DNA is TGTGCCAGCATGCACCGGGACAGGAGCTCCTACGAGCAGTACTTC.

This clone occurred a few times. This sequence joins TRBV18 and TRBJ2-7, with D perhaps TRBD1 (6 bases). The ends were cut back, 3 bases at V and 3 bases at J, with 18 bases in the middle. This CDR3 has 16 amino acids. Germline-derived CDR1 and CDR2 are KGHSH and LQKENI. CDR3 residues: CASSPSSRGLIYEQYF. The CDR3 DNA is TGTGCCAGCTCACCCTCGAGCAGGGGCCTTATCTACGAGCAGTACTTC.

This clone was counted between two and nine times. This chain links TRBV6-5 with TRBJ2-7; no clear D. The CDR3 is made up of 13 amino acids. Trimming removed 6 bases at V and 2 bases at J, with 11 bases between. The germline CDR1 and CDR2 sequences are MNHEY and SVGAGI. CDR3 DNA sequence: TGTGCCAGCAGGTCTTCACTCGCCTACGAGCAGTACTTC. Its protein product is CASRSSLAYEQYF.

A single count supports this clone. The rearrangement joins TRBV6-6 to TRBJ2-7; possible D gene TRBD2, 6 bases. Trimming shortened V by 4 bases and J by 4 bases, and 14 bases separated the two germline ends. The CDR3 is 14 amino acids. The V gene's germline CDR1 is MNHNY and CDR2 SVGAGI (reference sequence). The CDR3 DNA sequence: TGTGCCAGCAGTTCTAGCGAACCTCGGTACGAGCAGTACTTC. Translated: CASSSSEPRYEQYF.

The chain carries TRBV2 and TRBJ1-5, with TRBD1 as a possible D gene (6 bases). V gave up 3 bases and J gave up 4 bases, with 10 bases separating them. Germline values: CDR1 SNHLY, CDR2 FYNNEI. This CDR3 spans 14 amino acids. CDR3 DNA sequence: TGTGCCAGCAGTGATGGGCAGGGGAATCAGCCCCAGCATTTT. Translated: CASSDGQGNQPQHF.

The rearrangement links TRBV6-1 to TRBJ1-5, with D possibly being TRBD1 (5 bases). The germline V gene has CDR1 MNHNS and CDR2 SASEGT. The V gene lost 1 base and the J gene lost 3 bases, with 13 bases spanning the gap. The CDR3 spans 16 residues. The CDR3 reads CASSEGGWGDNQPQHF. The CDR3 DNA sequence: TGTGCCAGCAGTGAAGGAGGATGGGGGGACAATCAGCCCCAGCATTTT.

This chain links TRBV2 with TRBJ2-7; the match to TRBD1 covers 9 bases. CDR3 length: 16 amino acids. The ends lost 4 bases at V and 3 bases at J; junction bases unmatched: 10. In germline, CDR1 is SNHLY, CDR2 FYNNEI. The CDR3 DNA follows: TGTGCCAGCAGTGCGACCGGGACAGGGTCGCGCTACGAGCAGTACTTC. Translating gives CASSATGTGSRYEQYF.

V usage is TRBV19 and J usage is TRBJ1-5; D not resolved. The germline gives CDR1 LNHDA, CDR2 SQIVND (reference sequence). The CDR3 is 14 amino acids. V dropped 3 bases and J dropped 4 bases, with 10 bases sitting between them. The CDR3 DNA reads TGTGCCAGTAGTATCGGGTCTTCGAATCAGCCCCAGCATTTT. This gives the protein CASSIGSSNQPQHF.

The V gene is TRBV19, the J gene TRBJ2-5; 12 bases are shared with TRBD2. The J segment lost 5 bases and the V segment lost 5 bases, leaving 9 bases of the junction unmatched. This CDR3 contains 16 residues. Germline CDR1 is LNHDA and CDR2 is SQIVND (reference sequence). CDR3 nucleotide sequence: TGTGCCAGTAGTGCAACTAGCGGGAGGCTCCTCGAGACCCAGTACTTC. Translating gives CASSATSGRLLETQYF.

The chain uses TRBV7-2 and TRBJ2-3, with 9 bases that match TRBD1. The CDR3 has 14 residues. From germline, CDR1 is SGHTA and CDR2 FQGNSA. V shed 5 bases, J shed 7 bases, and the junction held 7 bases outside the gene matches. CDR3 bases: TGTGCCAGCAGCACCGGGACAGGGAGTAATACGCAGTATTTT. Amino acid sequence: CASSTGTGSNTQYF.

This chain uses TRBV13 with TRBJ2-7, with D possibly matching TRBD2 (5 bases). CDR3 length: 13 amino acids. CDR1 is PRHDT, CDR2 FYEKMQ, per germline (reference sequence). The V and J ends lost 0 bases and 5 bases respectively, with 8 bases between them. This chain's CDR3 is CASSLGSADEQYF. The CDR3 DNA follows: TGTGCCAGCAGCTTAGGGTCAGCGGACGAGCAGTACTTC. Based on the CDR3 plus reference TRBV13 and TRBJ2-7, the full variable domain is AAGVIQSPRHLIKEKRETATLKCYPIPRHDTVYWYQQGPGQDPQFLISFYEKMQSDKGSIPDRFSAQQFSDYHSELNMSSLELGDSALYFCASSLGSADEQYFGPGTRLTVT.

V is TRBV2 and J is TRBJ1-2; D uncertain. This CDR3 spans 15 amino acids. CDR1 is SNHLY, CDR2 FYNNEI, per germline. V shed 1 base and J shed 5 bases, with 14 bases lying between them. The chain's CDR3 is CASSEGINRRYGYTF. DNA for the CDR3: TGTGCCAGCAGTGAAGGGATCAATCGGAGATATGGCTACACCTTC.

The rearrangement joins TRBV5-4 to TRBJ2-3; TRBD1 aligns across 8 bases. The CDR3 runs to 15 residues. Germline values: CDR1 SGHNT, CDR2 YYREEE (reference sequence). V shed 4 bases and J 1 base; nucleotides not matched to a gene: 5. CDR3 sequence (DNA): TGTGCCAGCAGCCAAGGGACAGGTGGCACAGATACGCAGTATTTT. It is translated as CASSQGTGGTDTQYF.

This rearrangement joins TRBV4-2 to TRBJ2-1, with 14 bases identical to TRBD2. Trimming removed 1 base from V and 6 bases from J; junction bases left unmatched: 2. CDR1 is LGHNA, CDR2 YNFKEQ, per germline. There are 16 residues in the CDR3. The CDR3 region is CASSQVTSGRGNEQFF. The CDR3 DNA sequence: TGTGCCAGCAGCCAAGTGACTAGCGGGAGGGGCAATGAGCAGTTCTTC.

A remark on this clone: Different DNA sequences within this sample yield the same CDR3. The rearrangement joins TRBV29-1 to TRBJ2-3; 9 bases match TRBD2. The germline V gene has CDR1 SQVTM and CDR2 ANQGSEA. Trimming took 4 bases from V and 1 from J; bases not matched to a gene: 6. The CDR3 is 15 residues long. The DNA for the CDR3 is TGCAGCGTTGCGGGTCTAGCGGGGCGCACAGATACGCAGTATTTT. Protein product: CSVAGLAGRTDTQYF.

The rearrangement links TRBV27 to TRBJ2-7, with D perhaps TRBD2 (5 bases). Germline V gives CDR1 MNHEY, CDR2 SMNVEV (reference sequence). Trimming took 0 bases from V and 6 from J, leaving 9 bases between them. This CDR3 comprises 13 residues. The DNA for the CDR3 is TGTGCCAGCAGTTTATCCCTAGCTGCCGAGCAGTACTTC. Its protein product is CASSLSLAAEQYF.

This clone has only one observation. The V and J genes are TRBV27 and TRBJ2-7; 7 positions agree with TRBD1. J was trimmed by 3 bases and V by 8 bases; bases with no gene match: 10. The germline gives CDR1 MNHEY, CDR2 SMNVEV (reference sequence). The CDR3 runs 14 residues. The CDR3 reads CASRERGQLYEQYF. DNA for the CDR3: TGTGCCAGCCGGGAAAGGGGGCAGCTCTACGAGCAGTACTTC.

This clone was counted a few times. The CDR3 region is CASRLDSRGNTIYF. For the CDR3, the DNA is TGTGCCAGCAGGCTTGACTCGCGGGGAAACACCATATATTTT. The rearrangement joins TRBV6-1 to TRBJ1-3; D ambiguous. There are 14 residues in the CDR3. V was pared by 6 bases and J by 4 bases, with 13 bases between. The germline gives CDR1 MNHNS, CDR2 SASEGT.

Regarding this clone: The germline gene is not matched at one end of the junction; a read error may be the cause. The rearrangement links TRBV27 to TRBJ2-1, with D tentatively TRBD1 (5 bases). This CDR3 has 14 amino acids. Germline CDR1 and CDR2: MNHEY and SMNVEV (reference sequence). The CDR3 DNA reads TGTGTCAGCAGTTTATCCAGGGCTGACAATGAGCAGTTCTTC. It translates to CVSSLSRADNEQFF.

V and J are TRBV7-2 and TRBJ1-5; D gene ambiguous. CDR3 length equals 13 residues. Germline lookup yields CDR1 SGHTA and CDR2 FQGNSA. Trimming stripped 4 bases from V and 4 bases from J, with 8 bases between. CDR3 protein: CASSSRENQPQHF. CDR3 sequence (DNA): TGTGCCAGCAGCTCAAGAGAGAATCAGCCCCAGCATTTT.

This chain uses TRBV5-8 with TRBJ2-1, with a possible D match to TRBD2 (5 bases). CDR1 is SGHTS and CDR2 is YDEGEE in the germline V gene. This CDR3 has 13 amino acids. The ends were cut back, 0 bases at V and 9 bases at J, with 10 bases in the middle. CDR3 sequence: CASSLAEGIEQFF. The CDR3 bases are TGTGCCAGCAGCTTGGCCGAGGGAATTGAGCAGTTCTTC.